This T cell receptor (beta chain) was observed in a study of OX40 agonist ivuxolimab in advanced cancers. Some background on the complete study: The costimulatory receptor OX40 (CD134) was targeted by ivuxolimab, a fully human IgG2 agonistic monoclonal antibody. Intravenous ivuxolimab was administered to patients every 2 weeks at six dose levels: 0.01, 0.1, 0.3, 1.5, 3 and 10 mg/kg. Among the roughly 50 dose-escalation patients, 19 had hepatocellular carcinoma, approximately 15 melanoma, 9 renal cell carcinoma and 9 head and neck cancer. A male proportion of roughly 80% and a mean age of 60 years, ranging from 23 to 79, were recorded for the dose-escalation cohort. Prior anti-PD-1, anti-PD-L1 or anti-CTLA-4 therapy was permitted, and 40% of dose-escalation patients had received checkpoint inhibitors. Three dose-escalation patients achieved partial responses, one with hepatocellular carcinoma and two with cutaneous melanoma. Peripheral TCRbeta sequencing aimed to test whether ivuxolimab altered TCR sequence diversity and caused clonal T-cell expansion. The paper reports the monotherapy dose-escalation portion (N of about 47 patients) of the phase I ivuxolimab trial. What the research found in general, with its limitations: Low levels of normalized T-cell clonal expansion were also seen in some patients who did not respond. Partial responders in the 0.1-3.0 mg/kg groups had among the lowest normalized peripheral clonal expansion, especially among CD8+ T cells. The antigen specificity of the peripheral T cells that underwent clonal expansion was not determined. At doses of 0.1 to 3.0 mg/kg, clonal expansion of both CD4+ and CD8+ T cells in blood was seen between baseline and week 6. After ivuxolimab, expanded clones were on average more numerous among CD8+ T cells than among CD4+ T cells.

With respect to this clone: Its antigen is still unknown. No much larger clonotype is one base removed from it; base qualities were not supplied.

The trial excluded patients who had a history of autoimmune disease or were on systemic immunosuppression. Peripheral blood for TCR sequencing was collected from all dose cohorts at baseline, on cycle 4 day 1, and on cycle 7 day 1. The samples were taken from a phase I, first-in-human, multicenter, open-label dose-escalation trial of ivuxolimab. Adults with locally advanced or metastatic melanoma, renal cell carcinoma, hepatocellular carcinoma or head and neck squamous cell carcinoma were enrolled in the trial. Before TCR sequencing, CD4+ T cells and CD8+ T cells from peripheral blood were sorted into separate populations. For sequencing of the TCRbeta CDR3 region, genomic DNA was extracted from the sorted cells. The immunoSEQ Assay was used for sequencing of TCRbeta CDR3 regions. The table comes from immuneACCESS by way of TCRdb, which keeps in-frame sequences with V and J called. Part of the clones is missing from these tables; in studies checked, under half for an unresolved V gene and the rest for unknown reasons. In all, the sample holds 43,000 or so clones, and approximately 83% of those were seen once. The ten largest clones capture about 32% of the sample.

V loses 8 bases, J loses 4 bases, and the germline ends lie 20 bases apart. The CDR3 goes from the cysteine to the phenylalanine over 15 residues. Only CDR3 DNA is held: 45 bases, read in frame from base 1. CDR1 and CDR2 are drawn from the germline V gene: MGHRA, YSYEKL. The sample here was CD4+ or CD8+ T cells sorted from blood, taken in a trial of the OX40 agonist ivuxolimab. This receptor was identified in an adult with an advanced solid tumor such as melanoma, head and neck, liver or kidney cancer. The sequence is built from TRBV4-1 and TRBJ2-5; TRBD2 is possibly the D segment (6 matching bases). The DNA sequence is given as TGCGCCAGCCGCGGAGGGCCCAGGGAACCAGAGACCCAGTACTTC. Protein translation: CASRGGPREPETQYF.